This T cell receptor beta chain was identified during a study of blood T cell repertoires in COVID-19 (dated by TCRdb to about 2020). Study-level background: The collaborator samples originated in the United States, Italy and Spain and spanned the acute and convalescent phases of COVID-19. The repertoires were released in a freely available public database meant as a resource for research on the immune response to SARS-CoV-2. Samples were obtained from the ongoing ImmuneRACE study (first 160 participants) and from about 1,300 subjects provided by 6 global collaborators. The material from the prospective study consisted of cDNA or gDNA derived from T cells, B-cell-depleted T cells, or PBMCs. Where available, HLA class I and class II types were taken from metadata supplied by the sample provider and were not determined by assay-based typing. A de-identified subject ID, COVID-19 status, age in years and sex were almost always included in the sample metadata. Deeply sampled blood TCRbeta repertoires from subjects exposed to, actively infected with, or recovered from COVID-19 were included in the dataset. The study at large found these results: Clinical and demographic metadata were provided uncurated, with the amount varying by source and participant.

The collaborating institutions used their own protocols to collect whole blood in K2EDTA tubes. For TCRbeta analysis, collaborators shipped samples as frozen whole blood, isolated PBMCs, or DNA extracted from either of those sample types. TCRbeta CDR3 regions were amplified from genomic DNA by means of the immunoSEQ Assay, a bias-controlled multiplex PCR. The paper's processing steps were these. Within the assay, amplification of reference gene primers was used to estimate how many nucleated cells each sample contained. To quantify the absolute abundance of each unique TCRbeta CDR3 rearrangement, sequence reads were collapsed and filtered. For each sample, productive Simpson clonality was calculated as the square root of Simpson's diversity index across productive rearrangements. Not all clones reach the TCRdb copy of this immuneACCESS table, which keeps in-frame sequences only. Checked studies attribute under half of the gap to unresolved V genes and leave the rest unexplained. V and J calls and clone size follow that table, whereas D and trimming were derived from the DNA. In this sample the table shows 110,000 to 150,000 clones, about 84% of which occur a single time. Around 6.8% of the sample lies in the top ten.

For this chain, trimming is 0 bases at the V end and 10 bases at the J end, and the number of junction bases without a gene match is 11. Taken from cysteine to phenylalanine, the CDR3 has 17 residues. Only the CDR3 DNA stays, 51 bases, in frame from base 1. As encoded in the germline V gene (reference sequence), CDR1 is SGHNT while CDR2 is YYREEE. This clone is a singleton in its sample. Its antigen is not yet known. No much larger clone exists at a distance of one base, and base qualities are not known. Sequencing was carried out using peripheral blood. The TCR sequence derives from a human donor in a cohort sampled during active COVID-19. The rearranged chain carries TRBV5-4 and TRBJ1-6; TRBD1 aligns with 9 central bases. The DNA sequence is given as TGTGCCAGCAGCTTGGACCCCTCAGGGACAGGGAGGTCACCCCTCCACTTT. Its product reads: CASSLDPSGTGRSPLHF.